This is a list of T cell receptor beta chains from one sample in a study of blood T cell repertoires in COVID-19. Measured with immunoSEQ multiplex PCR; TCRdb has only the in-frame clones, and not every one. The sample carries about 250,000 clones, nearly 90% recorded once. Input material: peripheral blood. All receptors come from a woman aged 60-75 years with COVID-19, enrolled during active disease. Both conserved end residues are part of each CDR3. A D gene is named only where the DNA matches it firmly. Where a row states a size, it is once, few, many or the class of an expanded clone; other rows omit it.

>TRBJ1-1|TRBD1|.|TRBV6-2/TRBV6-3
CASSSQGAHTEAFF
TGTGCCAGCAGTTCACAGGGGGCGCACACTGAAGCTTTCTTT
>TRBJ1-2|.|.|TRBV9
CASSVGGRNYGYTF
TGTGCCAGCAGCGTAGGGGGGCGTAACTATGGCTACACCTTC
>TRBJ1-3|TRBD1|.|TRBV7-2
CASSFRGHPRGNTIYF
TGTGCCAGCAGCTTTAGGGGGCACCCGCGTGGAAACACCATATATTTT
>TRBJ2-7|.|.|TRBV7-2
CASSPRGAGYEQYF
TGTGCCAGCAGCCCCAGGGGGGCTGGCTACGAGCAGTACTTC
>TRBJ1-2|.|.|TRBV7-9
CASSLVGVGVGANYGYTF
TGTGCCAGCAGCTTAGTCGGGGTCGGGGTCGGAGCTAACTATGGCTACACCTTC
>TRBJ2-5|TRBD1|.|TRBV5-1
CASSLLGVLRGGETQYF
TGCGCCAGCAGCTTACTGGGGGTATTGAGAGGGGGCGAGACCCAGTACTTC
>TRBJ1-2|TRBD1|.|TRBV7-9
CASSMGTGVSYGYTF
TGTGCCAGCAGCATGGGGACAGGGGTATCCTATGGCTACACCTTC
>TRBJ1-4|.|.|TRBV7-9
CASSAWTATNEKLFF
TGTGCCAGCAGCGCCTGGACAGCAACTAATGAAAAACTGTTTTTT
>TRBJ2-7|TRBD2|.|TRBV4-2
CASSQEDSGGAYEQYF
TGTGCCAGCAGCCAAGAAGATAGCGGGGGGGCTTACGAGCAGTACTTC
>TRBJ2-7|.|few|TRBV18
CASSQLREYEQYF
TGTGCCAGCTCACAGCTCAGGGAATACGAGCAGTACTTC
>TRBJ1-2|TRBD1|.|TRBV7-9
CASSFAFDRGSYTF
TGTGCCAGCAGCTTCGCTTTCGACAGGGGGAGCTACACCTTC
>TRBJ1-2|TRBD1|.|TRBV12-5
CASGLMDRAYNYGYTF
TGTGCTAGTGGTTTGATGGACAGGGCGTATAACTATGGCTACACCTTC
>TRBJ1-6|.|.|TRBV5-8
CASSLDRSKITLHF
TGTGCCAGCAGCTTGGACAGGTCCAAAATAACCCTCCACTTT
>TRBJ1-1|.|.|TRBV6-5
CASGREPNTEAFF
TGTGCCAGCGGTCGGGAGCCGAACACTGAAGCTTTCTTT
>TRBJ2-7|TRBD1|.|TRBV29-1
CSVRDSFYEQYF
TGCAGCGTTAGGGACAGCTTCTACGAGCAGTACTTC
>TRBJ1-2|.|.|TRBV3-1/TRBV3-2
CASSPTGDYGYTF
TGTGCCAGCAGCCCCACGGGTGACTATGGCTACACCTTC
>TRBJ1-2|.|.|TRBV9
CASSKTGDRPHRYDGYTF
TGTGCCAGCAGCAAGACGGGAGACAGACCCCACCGATATGATGGCTACACCTTC
>TRBJ2-3|TRBD1|.|TRBV4-1
CASSQGTGTDTQYF
TGCGCCAGCAGCCAAGGGACAGGGACAGATACGCAGTATTTT
>TRBJ2-1|TRBD1|.|TRBV6-4
CASSRGNEQFF
TGTGCCAGCAGCAGGGGGAATGAGCAGTTCTTC
>TRBJ2-5|.|.|TRBV5-1
CASSYGRGAQETQYF
TGCGCCAGCAGCTACGGACGGGGGGCCCAAGAGACCCAGTACTTC
>TRBJ1-1|.|.|TRBV18
CASSPRTGVGTEAFF
TGTGCCAGCTCACCACGGACGGGAGTAGGCACTGAAGCTTTCTTT
>TRBJ2-2|.|.|TRBV7-3
CASSRVGHGSYTGELFF
TGTGCCAGCAGCCGGGTGGGTCACGGATCGTACACCGGGGAGCTGTTTTTT
>TRBJ2-3|TRBD1|.|TRBV6-6
CASRPGTGFSSTDTQYF
TGTGCCAGCCGTCCCGGGACAGGGTTTTCTAGCACAGATACGCAGTATTTT
>TRBJ1-6|.|once|TRBV2
CASREKSYNSPLHF
TGTGCCAGTAGGGAGAAATCCTATAATTCACCCCTCCACTTT
>TRBJ2-7|TRBD2|.|TRBV7-2
CASSLGGDGPEQYF
TGTGCCAGCAGCTTGGGGGGGGACGGCCCCGAGCAGTACTTC
>TRBJ2-3|TRBD1|.|TRBV7-9
CASSPWDRGFTLTTDTQYF
TGTGCCAGCAGCCCCTGGGACAGGGGGTTTACCCTTACCACAGATACGCAGTATTTT
>TRBJ1-2|.|.|TRBV14
CASRPGGNYGYTF
TGTGCCAGCAGACCCGGGGGAAACTATGGCTACACCTTC
>TRBJ1-2|.|once|TRBV10-3
CAISESSSGSNYGYTF
TGTGCCATCAGTGAGTCGAGTTCGGGGTCGAACTATGGCTACACCTTC
>TRBJ1-4|.|.|TRBV5-1
CASKLSGGTGEKLFF
TGCGCCAGTAAGCTTTCCGGAGGCACGGGTGAAAAACTGTTTTTT
>TRBJ2-1|TRBD1|.|TRBV6-2/TRBV6-3
CASSWVRTGLRNEQFF
TGTGCCAGCAGTTGGGTCCGGACAGGGCTCCGCAATGAGCAGTTCTTC
>TRBJ2-2|TRBD2|.|TRBV7-2
CASSPLAGVSNTGELFF
TGTGCCAGCAGCCCCCTAGCGGGGGTATCGAACACCGGGGAGCTGTTTTTT
>TRBJ1-1|.|.|TRBV5-5
CASSLVVHRNTEAFF
TGTGCCAGCAGCTTGGTCGTACACCGGAACACTGAAGCTTTCTTT
>TRBJ1-4|.|.|TRBV4-2
CASSQVTTTNEKLFF
TGTGCCAGCAGCCAAGTTACAACAACTAATGAAAAACTGTTTTTT
>TRBJ1-1|.|.|TRBV27
CASSSPPLEAFF
TGTGCCAGCAGTTCCCCCCCCTTGGAAGCTTTCTTT
>TRBJ1-5|.|.|TRBV10-3
CAISASTGGAGQPQHF
TGTGCCATCAGTGCTTCCACTGGGGGGGCTGGGCAGCCCCAGCATTTT
>TRBJ1-1|.|.|TRBV30
CALTETAIMNTEAFF
TGTGCCCTGACCGAGACAGCAATCATGAACACTGAAGCTTTCTTT
>TRBJ2-1|.|once|TRBV7-8
CASSLTIASGNEQFF
TGTGCCAGCAGCCTAACCATAGCCTCCGGGAATGAGCAGTTCTTC
>TRBJ2-5|.|.|TRBV5-1
CASSPRGETQYF
TGCGCCAGCAGCCCAAGGGGGGAGACCCAGTACTTC
>TRBJ2-7|TRBD1|.|TRBV7-9
CASSFRDRGYEQYF
TGTGCCAGCAGCTTCCGGGACAGGGGTTACGAGCAGTACTTC
>TRBJ1-5|.|.|TRBV7-9
CASSSAGTNQPQHF
TGTGCCAGCAGCAGCGCCGGGACAAATCAGCCCCAGCATTTT
>TRBJ1-5|TRBD1|.|TRBV2
CASSVAGTGNQPQHF
TGTGCCAGCAGTGTCGCCGGGACAGGTAATCAGCCCCAGCATTTT
>TRBJ1-4|TRBD1|.|TRBV5-1
CASSHGQGTNEKLFF
TGCGCCAGCAGCCATGGACAGGGAACTAATGAAAAACTGTTTTTT
>TRBJ1-6|.|.|TRBV7-2
CASSLDPVSYNSPLHF
TGTGCCAGCAGCTTAGACCCAGTAAGCTATAATTCACCCCTCCACTTT
>TRBJ2-3|TRBD2|.|TRBV5-1
CASSLGVGTSPISTDTQYF
TGCGCCAGCAGCTTGGGCGTAGGGACTAGCCCTATTAGCACAGATACGCAGTATTTT
>TRBJ1-2|.|.|TRBV2
CASSELRTAYGYTF
TGTGCCAGCAGTGAATTAAGAACAGCCTATGGCTACACCTTC
>TRBJ1-3|.|.|TRBV9
CASQTGVTGNTIYF
TGTGCCAGCCAAACGGGGGTGACTGGAAACACCATATATTTT